The present T cell receptor beta chain was sequenced within a study of shared clonotypes between healthy human individuals. Notes on the study in general: Among several donors, approximately 5% of naive CD4 clonotypes were found in common.

As concerns this clone: Its antigen is unknown.

Some clones are missing from TCRdb's copy, which holds only in-frame ones; the method was immunoSEQ multiplex PCR. The sample includes 750,000 to 1,000,000 clones, approximately 92% of them seen just once. Naive CD8 cells comprised CD45RO-negative, CCR7-positively selected cells, excluding terminally differentiated effector memory CD45RA+ cells. Sequencing input: naive CD8+ T cells sorted from blood. The receptor's source is a young man in good health.

The CDR3: CASSPNRGGEQFF. The CDR3 bases are TGCGCCAGCAGCCCTAACAGGGGTGGTGAGCAGTTCTTC. The chain links TRBV4-1 to TRBJ2-1; 7 positions match TRBD1. V trimming: 4 bases; J trimming: 9 bases; junction bases outside the gene matches: 6. This CDR3 has 13 residues. The germline V gene has CDR1 MGHRA and CDR2 YSYEKL.